The 10 T cell receptor beta chains below were found in one sample sequenced in a study of T cells in Graves' hyperthyroidism and ophthalmopathy. TCR beta CDR3 sequences were amplified from RNA transcripts. TCR CDR3 regions were first amplified by RT-PCR with HTBI primers. TCRdb re-derived calls from the multiplex PCR reads in MiXCR, one entry per CDR3 protein. The sample includes 450,000 to 700,000 distinct CDR3 sequences, 40% to 55% of them seen just once. The specimen sequenced was peripheral blood or thyroid tissue (not recorded which). The source is a woman aged 18 to 35 with Graves' hyperthyroidism.

V and J are TRBV2 and TRBJ2-7; 7 bases agree with TRBD2. V dropped 8 bases and J dropped 1; count of bases not matched to a gene: 14. This CDR3 has 16 residues. Germline-derived CDR1 and CDR2 are SNHLY and FYNNEI. CDR3: CASVSGGGRGSYEQYF. In nucleotides, the CDR3 is TGTGCCAGCGTTAGTGGTGGCGGGAGAGGTTCCTACGAGCAGTACTTC.

This chain joins TRBV29-1 and TRBJ2-6; 8 positions match TRBD1. Germline V CDR1 and CDR2: SQVTM, ANQGSEA. The J segment lost 0 bases and the V segment lost 3 bases, leaving 7 bases of the junction unmatched. CDR3 length: 17 residues. The CDR3 protein is CSVDVRGTGSGANVLTF. The CDR3, as DNA: TGCAGCGTTGACGTGAGGGGGACAGGCTCTGGGGCCAACGTCCTGACTTTC.

Note on this clonotype: It may be a read error: a sequence one base away is much more abundant. This chain connects TRBV25-1 to TRBJ1-1; D unresolved. Per germline, CDR1 MGHDK and CDR2 SYGVNS. This CDR3 has 15 amino acids. For the CDR3, the DNA is TGTGCCAGCAGCCCTCACCCTGAGGGAGGGTCTGAAGCTTCCTTT. Translation: CASSPHPEGGSEASF.

This sequence joins TRBV7-9 and TRBJ2-1; 9 bases match TRBD2. This CDR3 spans 15 amino acids. Trimming cost V 4 bases and J 5 bases; bases outside gene matches: 6. Per the germline V gene, CDR1 is SEHNR and CDR2 is FQNEAQ (reference sequence). CDR3 sequence: CASSYGLAINNEQFF. CDR3 nucleotide sequence: TGTGCCAGCAGCTATGGACTAGCGATCAACAATGAGCAGTTCTTC. Variable domain in full (rest from reference TRBV7-9 and TRBJ2-1): DTGVSQNPRHKITKRGQNVTFRCDPISEHNRLYWYRQTLGQGPEFLTYFQNEAQLEKSRLLSDRFSAERPKGSFSTLEIQRTEQGDSAMYLCASSYGLAINNEQFFGPGTRLTVL.

The rearrangement links TRBV10-3 to TRBJ1-5; perhaps TRBD1 as D (5 bases). The CDR3 runs 14 residues. Germline loops: CDR1 ENHRY, CDR2 SYGVKD. Trimming pared 4 bases from V and 14 bases from J, leaving 21 bases between. This chain's CDR3 is CAISVGGQGPYEHF. CDR3 sequence (DNA): TGTGCCATCAGTGTGGGGGGTCAGGGACCTTACGAGCATTTT.

This clonotype was counted ten times or more. The V call is TRBV5-8, the J call TRBJ2-6; TRBD1 might be the D (6 bases). The CDR3 sequence is 15 residues long. CDR1 SGHTS and CDR2 YDEGEE come from the germline V gene. Between the trimmed V and J ends, which lost 4 bases and 0 bases, there was a span of 8 bases. The CDR3 coding sequence is TGTGCCAGCAGCGACAGGTCCTCTGGGGCCAACGTCCTGACTTTC. This sequence encodes CASSDRSSGANVLTF.

The V call is TRBV6-1, the J call TRBJ2-6; D may be TRBD1 (6 bases). V was cut by 6 bases and J by 4 bases, with 10 bases left in between. The germline V gene encodes CDR1 MNHNS and CDR2 SASEGT. CDR3 size: 14 residues. The CDR3 DNA follows: TGTGCCAGCAGCGAGGGGGAAGGGGCCAACGTCCTGACTTTC. Its protein is CASSEGEGANVLTF.

This clonotype has at least ten counts. The chain joins TRBV12-3 or TRBV12-4 to TRBJ2-1, with 7 bases aligning to TRBD1. The trim removed 8 bases at V and 7 bases at J, leaving 5 bases unmatched. The CDR3 extends over 12 amino acids. The chain's CDR3 is CASGDSRNEQFF. The CDR3 DNA reads as TGTGCCAGCGGGGACAGTCGGAATGAGCAGTTCTTC.

This chain joins TRBV12-3 or TRBV12-4 and TRBJ1-4, with a weak D call TRBD1 (6 bases). The CDR3 extends over 15 amino acids. V was pared by 3 bases and J by 5 bases, with 13 bases between. CDR3 in amino acids: CASSFGTPVNEKLFF. Written as DNA, the CDR3 is TGTGCCAGCAGTTTCGGGACACCGGTAAATGAAAAACTGTTTTTT.

The V call is TRBV9, the J call TRBJ2-7; TRBD1 aligns across 7 bases. Germline trimming cut 0 bases from V and 7 bases from J; bases unmatched to any gene: 10. The length of the CDR3 is 15 residues. Germline values: CDR1 SGDLS, CDR2 YYNGEE. The CDR3 DNA follows: TGTGCCAGCAGCGTAGGAGGGGGCGCGAGGGAGGAGCAGTACTTC. It codes for CASSVGGGAREEQYF. Together with reference TRBV9 and TRBJ2-7, the CDR3 gives the full variable domain: DSGVTQTPKHLITATGQRVTLRCSPRSGDLSVYWYQQSLDQGLQFLIQYYNGEERAKGNILERFSAQQFPDLHSELNLSSLELGDSALYFCASSVGGGAREEQYFGPGTRLTVT.